The 10 T cell receptor beta chains below all came from one sample that was sequenced in a study of post-analysis software for immune sequencing data. Study results and caveats: Roughly 5 TRBV segments, including TRBV5-6, TRBV5-1 and TRBV20-1, were more frequent in patients than controls.

These TCRs are of unknown antigen specificity. Unique-molecular-identifier-tagged TCR beta cDNA libraries were used. TCRdb fed the PCR reads into MiXCR, producing one record per CDR3 protein. The table records a few hundred thousand distinct CDR3 sequences, roughly 45% of them present only once. Sequencing was done on a sample of blood. These receptors all stem from a girl aged 5-17 years with multiple sclerosis.

This clonotype showed up many times. This rearrangement joins TRBV15 to TRBJ2-1, with D perhaps matching TRBD1 (6 bases). This CDR3 region has 14 residues. Germline V lookup: CDR1 LNHNV, CDR2 YYDKDF (reference sequence). V was pared by 5 bases and J by 6 bases, with 14 bases between. CDR3 bases: TGTGCCACCAGCGCAGGGGACGTTTCCAATGAGCAGTTCTTC. This codes for CATSAGDVSNEQFF.

V gene TRBV5-1 combines with J gene TRBJ1-5; D gene ambiguous. The CDR3 runs 15 residues. V lost 0 bases, J lost 0 bases, and 7 bases lay in between. Germline CDR1 SGHRS, CDR2 YFSETQ. The chain's CDR3 is CASSLDFPSNQPQHF. The CDR3 DNA reads as TGCGCCAGCAGCTTGGACTTCCCTAGCAATCAGCCCCAGCATTTT. Full variable domain (missing parts from reference TRBV5-1 and TRBJ1-5): KAGVTQTPRYLIKTRGQQVTLSCSPISGHRSVSWYQQTPGQGLQFLFEYFSETQRNKGNFPGRFSGRQFSNSRSEMNVSTLELGDSALYLCASSLDFPSNQPQHFGDGTRLSIL.

The rearrangement links TRBV29-1 to TRBJ2-5, with 10 bases fitting TRBD2. V dropped 6 bases and J dropped 11; count of bases not matched to a gene: 12. Looked up from germline, CDR1 is SQVTM and CDR2 is ANQGSEA. The CDR3 sequence is 13 residues long. CDR3 sequence reads: CSVSSGRGVGQYF. As DNA, the CDR3 is TGCAGCGTCTCGAGCGGGAGGGGAGTTGGGCAGTACTTC.

This clonotype was seen a few times. The chain uses TRBV7-9 and TRBJ2-5; D possibly corresponds to TRBD2 (6 bases). The V end lost 3 bases, the J end lost 5 bases, and 10 bases lay between the germline ends. The CDR3 has 13 amino acids. CDR1 is SEHNR and CDR2 is FQNEAQ in the germline V gene (reference sequence). CDR3 in DNA: TGTGCCAGCAGCTTTGCTCGGGGGGAGACCCAGTACTTC. Residues: CASSFARGETQYF.

The V call is TRBV12-3 or TRBV12-4, the J call TRBJ2-2; 9 bases match TRBD1. The CDR3 covers 15 residues. After removal of 6 bases from V and 5 bases from J, the junction contained 7 bases not matched to a gene. The CDR3 reads CASSSGQGWTGELFF. The CDR3 region has the DNA TGTGCCAGCAGCTCGGGACAGGGATGGACCGGGGAGCTGTTTTTT.

The rearrangement joins TRBV30 to TRBJ2-3; the D is unclear. The V and J ends lost 2 bases and 5 bases respectively, with 11 bases between them. The CDR3 extends over 13 amino acids. Looked up from germline, CDR1 is GTSNPN and CDR2 is SVGIG (reference sequence). As DNA, the CDR3 is TGTGCCTGGAGTTCCAACCCCCAAGATACGCAGTATTTT. It yields the protein CAWSSNPQDTQYF.

The J gene is TRBJ2-1, the V gene TRBV4-1; possibly TRBD1 for D (6 bases). This CDR3 has 15 residues. V was pared by 0 bases and J by 4 bases, with 10 bases between. CDR1 MGHRA and CDR2 YSYEKL come from the germline V gene. The CDR3 DNA reads TGCGCCAGCAGCCAAGAAAACAGGGAGTACAATGAGCAGTTCTTC. This encodes CASSQENREYNEQFF.

The chain has TRBV10-2 and TRBJ2-4; possibly TRBD1 for D (6 bases). Germline V gives CDR1 WSHSY, CDR2 SAAADI. The CDR3 has 12 residues. V lost 8 bases and J 13 bases, leaving 18 bases between the germline ends. The CDR3 loop reads CASGGSTGKQYF. For the CDR3, the DNA is TGCGCCAGCGGAGGATCAACAGGGAAGCAGTACTTC.

This chain uses TRBV29-1 with TRBJ2-7; 8 bases agree with TRBD1. The CDR3 extends over 15 amino acids. Looked up from germline, CDR1 is SQVTM and CDR2 is ANQGSEA. V dropped 2 bases and J dropped 1; count of bases not matched to a gene: 7. In DNA form, the CDR3 reads TGCAGCGTTGAAAGGGAAAGGACAGGGTCCTACGAGCAGTACTTC. Protein product: CSVERERTGSYEQYF.

V usage is TRBV5-1 and J usage is TRBJ2-7, with a weak D call TRBD2 (6 bases). This CDR3 is 15 amino acids long. V was shortened by 4 bases and J by 5 bases, with 19 bases between the two germline ends. CDR1 and CDR2 from the germline V gene are SGHRS and YFSETQ. CDR3 sequence: CASSPDAGGLHEQYF. In DNA form, the CDR3 reads TGCGCCAGCAGCCCGGACGCCGGAGGGCTGCACGAGCAGTACTTC.